One T cell receptor beta chain is described in this entry. The sample originates from a study of blood T cell repertoires in COVID-19. Study context: Samples came from the United States, Italy and Spain, spanning acute and convalescent COVID-19. T cells, B-cell-depleted T cells, or PBMCs supplied cDNA or gDNA.

V gave up 3 bases and J gave up 7 bases, with 5 bases separating them. Germline values: CDR1 SGHTA, CDR2 FQGNSA. CDR3 length equals 11 residues. Assay: immunoSEQ multiplex PCR; the TCRdb copy retains only in-frame clones and omits some. The data hold about 18,000 clones, with about four fifths observed a single time. Sequencing was performed on peripheral blood. The rearrangement links TRBV7-2 to TRBJ2-3; D unclear. The receptor was derived from an older man with acute or convalescent COVID-19. CDR3 amino acids: CASSLANTQYF. The CDR3 bases are TGTGCCAGCAGCTTGGCCAATACGCAGTATTTT.